The rows below give T cell receptor beta chains drawn from one sample of a study of blood T cell repertoires in COVID-19. Clones were read by immunoSEQ multiplex PCR, and TCRdb kept only the in-frame ones, dropping some. This sample has about 39,000 clones, with around 83% found just once. Sequencing was performed on peripheral blood. Receptors originate from a man aged 55 to 70 with acute or convalescent COVID-19. CDR3s include the opening cysteine and the closing phenylalanine or tryptophan. The D gene is left open where the match is weak. Clone sizes are given selectively: once, few, many, or a class where the clone is expanded.

v_gene: TRBV7-2; d_gene: TRBD1; abundance: -; len: 15; j_gene: TRBJ2-1; CDR3aa: CASSPATGDYNEQFF; CDR3nt: TGTGCCAGCAGCCCGGCGACAGGGGACTACAATGAGCAGTTCTTC
v_gene: TRBV6-1; d_gene: -; abundance: -; len: 16; j_gene: TRBJ1-2; CDR3aa: CASSGEGLMANYGYTF; CDR3nt: TGTGCCAGCAGTGGGGAGGGTCTGATGGCTAACTATGGCTACACCTTC
v_gene: TRBV3-1/TRBV3-2; d_gene: TRBD1; abundance: -; len: 14; j_gene: TRBJ1-2; CDR3aa: CASSPADRGHGYTF; CDR3nt: TGTGCCAGCAGCCCCGCCGACAGGGGGCACGGCTACACCTTC
v_gene: TRBV19; d_gene: -; abundance: -; len: 16; j_gene: TRBJ2-2; CDR3aa: CASSISPSTVTGELFF; CDR3nt: TGTGCCAGTAGTATATCCCCCTCGACAGTTACCGGGGAGCTGTTTTTT
v_gene: TRBV12-5; d_gene: -; abundance: -; len: 16; j_gene: TRBJ2-1; CDR3aa: CASAPSGRGRHNEQFF; CDR3nt: TGTGCTAGTGCTCCCAGCGGACGGGGTCGCCACAATGAGCAGTTCTTC
v_gene: TRBV5-1; d_gene: -; abundance: few; len: 15; j_gene: TRBJ2-2; CDR3aa: CASSSTGVGTGELFF; CDR3nt: TGCGCCAGCAGCTCGACGGGAGTCGGCACCGGGGAGCTGTTTTTT
v_gene: TRBV19; d_gene: TRBD1; abundance: -; len: 13; j_gene: TRBJ1-2; CDR3aa: CASGQGGARGYTF; CDR3nt: TGTGCCAGTGGACAAGGGGGCGCAAGGGGCTACACCTTC
v_gene: TRBV12-3/TRBV12-4; d_gene: -; abundance: -; len: 13; j_gene: TRBJ1-2; CDR3aa: CASSFGPTEGYTF; CDR3nt: TGTGCCAGCAGTTTTGGACCGACAGAAGGCTACACCTTC
v_gene: TRBV6-6; d_gene: TRBD1; abundance: -; len: 14; j_gene: TRBJ2-7; CDR3aa: CASSPGTGVGEQYF; CDR3nt: TGTGCCAGCAGCCCCGGGACAGGGGTGGGAGAGCAGTACTTC
v_gene: TRBV7-9; d_gene: -; abundance: once; len: 14; j_gene: TRBJ1-4; CDR3aa: CASSLTSQVAKLFF; CDR3nt: TGTGCCAGCAGCTTAACCTCCCAGGTTGCAAAACTGTTTTTT
v_gene: TRBV5-4; d_gene: TRBD1; abundance: -; len: 16; j_gene: TRBJ1-1; CDR3aa: CASSPNQGALGTEAFF; CDR3nt: TGTGCCAGCAGCCCCAACCAGGGGGCTTTGGGCACTGAAGCTTTCTTT
v_gene: TRBV5-4; d_gene: -; abundance: -; len: 17; j_gene: TRBJ1-2; CDR3aa: CASSMEAGASANYGYTF; CDR3nt: TGTGCCAGCTCCATGGAGGCAGGGGCTTCAGCTAACTATGGCTACACCTTC
v_gene: TRBV2; d_gene: TRBD2; abundance: -; len: 13; j_gene: TRBJ2-5; CDR3aa: CASRKGSGETQYF; CDR3nt: TGTGCCAGCAGGAAGGGTAGCGGGGAGACCCAGTACTTC
v_gene: TRBV6-5; d_gene: -; abundance: -; len: 13; j_gene: TRBJ1-5; CDR3aa: CATEVGRAQPQHF; CDR3nt: TGTGCCACCGAGGTCGGGAGGGCTCAGCCCCAGCATTTT
v_gene: TRBV7-9; d_gene: -; abundance: -; len: 14; j_gene: TRBJ1-4; CDR3aa: CAGGSYTANEKLFF; CDR3nt: TGTGCCGGGGGCAGCTACACGGCTAATGAAAAACTGTTTTTT
v_gene: TRBV28; d_gene: -; abundance: -; len: 12; j_gene: TRBJ1-1; CDR3aa: CASVWGGTEAFF; CDR3nt: TGTGCCAGCGTCTGGGGGGGCACTGAAGCTTTCTTT
v_gene: TRBV21-1; d_gene: -; abundance: -; len: 15; j_gene: TRBJ2-5; CDR3aa: CASTVGLAGGVTQYF; CDR3nt: TGTGCCAGCACCGTCGGACTAGCGGGAGGAGTGACCCAGTACTTC
v_gene: TRBV10-2; d_gene: TRBD2; abundance: -; len: 14; j_gene: TRBJ2-7; CDR3aa: CASSDSGGIYEQYF; CDR3nt: TGCGCCAGCAGTGATTCCGGGGGGATCTACGAGCAGTACTTC
v_gene: TRBV29-1; d_gene: -; abundance: few; len: 12; j_gene: TRBJ1-1; CDR3aa: CSVQGPVTEAFF; CDR3nt: TGCAGCGTTCAAGGCCCGGTCACTGAAGCTTTCTTT
v_gene: TRBV28; d_gene: TRBD2; abundance: -; len: 14; j_gene: TRBJ2-1; CDR3aa: CASSPSGGRNEQFF; CDR3nt: TGTGCCAGCAGTCCCAGCGGGGGGAGGAATGAGCAGTTCTTC
v_gene: TRBV30; d_gene: -; abundance: -; len: 16; j_gene: TRBJ1-5; CDR3aa: CAWSPWGADLPQPQHF; CDR3nt: TGTGCCTGGAGTCCGTGGGGCGCCGATCTCCCTCAGCCCCAGCATTTT
v_gene: TRBV27; d_gene: -; abundance: once; len: 13; j_gene: TRBJ1-1; CDR3aa: CASSLGRNTEAFF; CDR3nt: TGTGCCAGCAGTTTAGGGCGGAACACTGAAGCTTTCTTT
v_gene: TRBV5-1; d_gene: TRBD1; abundance: -; len: 13; j_gene: TRBJ1-2; CDR3aa: CASSPGQGYGYTF; CDR3nt: TGCGCCAGCAGCCCGGGACAGGGCTATGGCTACACCTTC
v_gene: TRBV29-1; d_gene: TRBD2; abundance: few; len: 12; j_gene: TRBJ2-7; CDR3aa: CSVSAGRGEQYF; CDR3nt: TGCAGCGTTAGTGCAGGGAGGGGCGAGCAGTACTTC
v_gene: TRBV28; d_gene: -; abundance: -; len: 14; j_gene: TRBJ2-3; CDR3aa: CASSLPGSTDTQYF; CDR3nt: TGTGCCAGCAGTTTGCCCGGTTCCACAGATACGCAGTATTTT
v_gene: TRBV27; d_gene: TRBD2; abundance: -; len: 16; j_gene: TRBJ2-3; CDR3aa: CASSTRSGGRTDTQYF; CDR3nt: TGTGCCAGCAGTACACGTAGCGGGGGGCGCACAGATACGCAGTATTTT
v_gene: TRBV24-1; d_gene: -; abundance: -; len: 13; j_gene: TRBJ2-3; CDR3aa: CATSADTTDTQYF; CDR3nt: TGTGCCACCAGTGCAGACACCACAGATACGCAGTATTTT
v_gene: TRBV6-1; d_gene: -; abundance: -; len: 16; j_gene: TRBJ2-2; CDR3aa: CASSEFRATTGGELFF; CDR3nt: TGTGCCAGCAGTGAATTCAGGGCAACAACCGGCGGGGAGCTGTTTTTT
v_gene: TRBV7-2; d_gene: TRBD1; abundance: -; len: 15; j_gene: TRBJ2-4; CDR3aa: CASSLARQGSNIQYF; CDR3nt: TGTGCCAGCAGCTTAGCGAGACAGGGGTCAAACATTCAGTACTTC
v_gene: TRBV9; d_gene: -; abundance: -; len: 14; j_gene: TRBJ1-2; CDR3aa: CASSEARSGYGYTF; CDR3nt: TGTGCCAGCAGCGAGGCCCGTTCGGGCTATGGCTACACCTTC
v_gene: TRBV12-5; d_gene: TRBD1; abundance: -; len: 12; j_gene: TRBJ1-2; CDR3aa: CASGTGNYGYTF; CDR3nt: TGTGCTAGTGGGACAGGGAACTATGGCTACACCTTC
v_gene: TRBV7-9; d_gene: -; abundance: -; len: 15; j_gene: TRBJ2-6; CDR3aa: CASSLGDSGANVLTF; CDR3nt: TGTGCCAGCAGCCTAGGCGACTCTGGGGCCAACGTCCTGACTTTC
v_gene: TRBV18; d_gene: TRBD1; abundance: -; len: 16; j_gene: TRBJ1-2; CDR3aa: CASSPASSGGISVYTF; CDR3nt: TGTGCCAGCTCACCTGCCAGCTCAGGGGGGATCTCGGTCTACACCTTC
v_gene: TRBV27; d_gene: TRBD2; abundance: -; len: 18; j_gene: TRBJ2-3; CDR3aa: CASSLTPPSLAGTDTQYF; CDR3nt: TGTGCCAGCAGTTTAACCCCTCCAAGCCTAGCGGGCACAGATACGCAGTATTTT
v_gene: TRBV7-2; d_gene: -; abundance: -; len: 17; j_gene: TRBJ1-5; CDR3aa: CASSLVGAGSGNQPQHF; CDR3nt: TGTGCCAGCAGCTTAGTAGGGGCAGGGTCCGGCAATCAGCCCCAGCATTTT
v_gene: TRBV30; d_gene: -; abundance: -; len: 12; j_gene: TRBJ1-2; CDR3aa: CAWSVSGDGYTF; CDR3nt: TGTGCCTGGAGTGTATCGGGGGATGGCTACACCTTC
v_gene: TRBV3-1/TRBV3-2; d_gene: TRBD1; abundance: -; len: 11; j_gene: TRBJ2-1; CDR3aa: CASSLQGALIF; CDR3nt: TGTGCCAGCAGCTTACAGGGGGCCTTGATCTTC
v_gene: TRBV7-2; d_gene: -; abundance: once; len: 14; j_gene: TRBJ2-1; CDR3aa: CASSFGETISEQFF; CDR3nt: TGTGCCAGCAGCTTCGGGGAGACTATCTCGGAGCAGTTCTTC
v_gene: TRBV28; d_gene: -; abundance: once; len: 12; j_gene: TRBJ1-5; CDR3aa: CASTPGPIGQHF; CDR3nt: TGTGCCAGCACCCCTGGGCCCATCGGCCAGCATTTT
v_gene: TRBV28; d_gene: TRBD2; abundance: -; len: 15; j_gene: TRBJ2-3; CDR3aa: CASSTPGLGLDTQYF; CDR3nt: TGTGCCAGCAGTACCCCCGGACTAGGCCTGGATACGCAGTATTTT
v_gene: TRBV5-1; d_gene: TRBD1; abundance: few; len: 15; j_gene: TRBJ2-5; CDR3aa: CASSSPGTGVETQYF; CDR3nt: TGCGCCAGCAGTAGCCCCGGGACAGGGGTAGAGACCCAGTACTTC
v_gene: TRBV19; d_gene: TRBD1; abundance: -; len: 16; j_gene: TRBJ2-3; CDR3aa: CASSIGGQGGTDTQYF; CDR3nt: TGTGCCAGTAGTATAGGGGGACAGGGAGGCACAGATACGCAGTATTTT
v_gene: TRBV4-1; d_gene: TRBD2; abundance: once; len: 16; j_gene: TRBJ2-7; CDR3aa: CASSPGTTSGTYEQYF; CDR3nt: TGCGCCAGCAGCCCTGGAACTACTAGCGGGACCTACGAGCAGTACTTC
v_gene: TRBV19; d_gene: -; abundance: -; len: 15; j_gene: TRBJ1-2; CDR3aa: CASSKWFEGAYGYTF; CDR3nt: TGTGCCAGTAGTAAATGGTTCGAAGGGGCATATGGCTACACCTTC
v_gene: TRBV5-1; d_gene: -; abundance: -; len: 16; j_gene: TRBJ1-1; CDR3aa: CASSQRGGLGNTEAFF; CDR3nt: TGCGCCAGCAGCCAAAGGGGGGGGCTTGGGAACACTGAAGCTTTCTTT
v_gene: TRBV7-6; d_gene: -; abundance: -; len: 13; j_gene: TRBJ2-5; CDR3aa: CASSSGNQETQYF; CDR3nt: TGTGCCAGCAGCTCCGGGAACCAAGAGACCCAGTACTTC
v_gene: TRBV19; d_gene: -; abundance: -; len: 11; j_gene: TRBJ2-1; CDR3aa: CASSTVVEQFF; CDR3nt: TGTGCCAGTAGTACGGTAGTAGAGCAGTTCTTC
v_gene: TRBV27; d_gene: TRBD2; abundance: -; len: 15; j_gene: TRBJ2-1; CDR3aa: CASRASGRAWDEQFF; CDR3nt: TGTGCCAGCAGGGCTAGCGGGAGGGCCTGGGATGAGCAGTTCTTC
v_gene: TRBV11-3; d_gene: TRBD2; abundance: -; len: 13; j_gene: TRBJ2-7; CDR3aa: CASSRAGDGEQYF; CDR3nt: TGTGCCAGCAGCCGGGCGGGGGATGGGGAGCAGTACTTC
v_gene: TRBV20-1; d_gene: -; abundance: -; len: 11; j_gene: TRBJ1-6; CDR3aa: CSATGLTLLHF; CDR3nt: TGCAGTGCTACGGGACTTACCCTTCTCCACTTT
v_gene: TRBV7-6; d_gene: -; abundance: -; len: 15; j_gene: TRBJ2-5; CDR3aa: CASSLLLPGMVTQYF; CDR3nt: TGTGCCAGCAGCTTACTTCTTCCCGGTATGGTGACCCAGTACTTC
v_gene: TRBV6-5; d_gene: TRBD1; abundance: -; len: 14; j_gene: TRBJ2-3; CDR3aa: CASSRNRGPDTQYF; CDR3nt: TGTGCCAGCAGCCGAAACAGGGGCCCAGATACGCAGTATTTT
v_gene: TRBV28; d_gene: -; abundance: few; len: 13; j_gene: TRBJ2-7; CDR3aa: CASSLDWNYEQYF; CDR3nt: TGTGCCAGCAGTTTGGACTGGAACTACGAGCAGTACTTC
v_gene: TRBV24-1; d_gene: TRBD2; abundance: -; len: 18; j_gene: TRBJ2-1; CDR3aa: CATSDATGLAGSYNEQFF; CDR3nt: TGTGCCACCAGTGATGCAACGGGACTAGCGGGTTCTTACAATGAGCAGTTCTTC